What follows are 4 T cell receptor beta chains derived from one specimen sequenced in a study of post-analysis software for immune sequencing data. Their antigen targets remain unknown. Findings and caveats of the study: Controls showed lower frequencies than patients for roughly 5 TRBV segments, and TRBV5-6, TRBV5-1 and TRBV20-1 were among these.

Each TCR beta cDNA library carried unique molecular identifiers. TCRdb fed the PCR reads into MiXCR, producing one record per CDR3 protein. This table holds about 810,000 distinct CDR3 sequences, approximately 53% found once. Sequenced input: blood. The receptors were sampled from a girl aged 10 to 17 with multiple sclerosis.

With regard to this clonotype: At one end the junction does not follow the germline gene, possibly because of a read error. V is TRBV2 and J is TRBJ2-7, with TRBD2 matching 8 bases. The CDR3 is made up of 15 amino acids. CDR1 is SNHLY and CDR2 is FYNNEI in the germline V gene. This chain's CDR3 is CTSSDERGFSYEQYF. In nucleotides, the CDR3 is TGTACCAGCAGTGACGAGCGGGGGTTCTCCTACGAGCAGTACTTC.

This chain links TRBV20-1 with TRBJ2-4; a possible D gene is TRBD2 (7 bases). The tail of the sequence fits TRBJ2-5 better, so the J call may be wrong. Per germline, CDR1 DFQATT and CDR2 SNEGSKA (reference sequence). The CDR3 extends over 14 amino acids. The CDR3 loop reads CSARGAGAGETQYF. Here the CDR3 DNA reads TGCAGTGCTAGAGGGGCGGGGGCTGGGGAGACCCAGTACTTC.

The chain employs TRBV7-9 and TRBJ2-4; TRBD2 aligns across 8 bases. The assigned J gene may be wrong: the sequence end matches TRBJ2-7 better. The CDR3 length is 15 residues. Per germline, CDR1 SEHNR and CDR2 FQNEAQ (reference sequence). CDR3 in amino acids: CASSLRRAGVPEQYF. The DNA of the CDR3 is TGTGCCAGCAGCCTCCGCCGAGCGGGAGTACCCGAGCAGTACTTC.

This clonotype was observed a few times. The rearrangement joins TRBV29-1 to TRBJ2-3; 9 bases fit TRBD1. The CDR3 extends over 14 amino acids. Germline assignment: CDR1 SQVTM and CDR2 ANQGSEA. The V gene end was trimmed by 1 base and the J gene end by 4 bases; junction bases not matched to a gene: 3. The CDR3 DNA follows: TGCAGCGTTGAAGGGACAGGGGAGGCAGATACGCAGTATTTT. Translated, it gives CSVEGTGEADTQYF.